This TCR beta chain was identified during a study of OX40 agonist ivuxolimab in advanced cancers. Libraries were prepared by immunoSEQ multiplex PCR; TCRdb keeps only in-frame clonotypes and omits some of them. This sample has about 61,000 clones; less than 85% occur once, and the top ten carry approximately 0.56%. The CDR3 has 15 amino acids. Germline CDR1 SGHRS, CDR2 YFSETQ. Trimming removed 4 bases from V and 5 bases from J; junction bases left unmatched: 7. The rearrangement uses TRBV5-1 and TRBJ2-2; 8 nucleotides match TRBD1. The receptor was isolated from an adult with an advanced solid tumor such as melanoma, head and neck, liver or kidney cancer. The input for sequencing was CD4+ or CD8+ T cells sorted from blood, taken in a trial of the OX40 agonist ivuxolimab. DNA of the CDR3: TGCGCCAGCAGCCCAGACAGGGGTTGGACCGGGGAGCTGTTTTTT. Translating gives CASSPDRGWTGELFF.